A single sample is the source of the 29 T cell receptor beta chains below, sequenced in a study of human T cells and chemical hapten exposure. Time point reported: pre-sensitization, week 0. Treatment noted: therapeutic diphenylcyclopropenone sensitization with weekly scalp DPC. TCRdb re-called the RACE reads with MiXCR, one entry per CDR3 protein. The table lists 270,000 or so distinct CDR3 sequences, around 7% of them singletons. The sample here was whole blood, taken in connection with sensitization to the hapten diphenylcyclopropenone (DPC). Source of these receptors: a man aged 18-30 years with alopecia areata. Some clones in this sample may be carry-over from other donors' samples.

This clonotype appeared a few times. The rearrangement links TRBV5-1 to TRBJ1-5; D call uncertain. The CDR3 is made up of 13 amino acids. V was pared by 2 bases and J by 2 bases, with 5 bases between. Germline CDR1 is SGHRS and CDR2 is YFSETQ. The DNA of the CDR3 is TGCGCCAGCAGCTTCGACCGCAATCAGCCCCAGCATTTT. It translates to CASSFDRNQPQHF.

This rearrangement joins TRBV28 to TRBJ1-2; 8 nucleotides agree with TRBD1. CDR3 size: 14 residues. With V trimmed by 5 bases and J by 11 bases, 13 bases remained unmatched. Per the germline V gene, CDR1 is MDHEN and CDR2 is SYDVKM. CDR3 loop: CASSPRNQGAKYTF. CDR3 bases: TGTGCCAGCAGTCCCCGCAACCAGGGGGCGAAGTACACCTTC.

In its sample, this clonotype was seen many times. This sequence joins TRBV7-2 and TRBJ2-4; 10 nucleotides line up with TRBD1. The CDR3 runs 18 residues. The ends lost 4 bases at V and 3 bases at J; junction bases unmatched: 12. The V gene's germline CDR1 is SGHTA and CDR2 FQGNSA. This CDR3 reads CASSSKRDRGYGKNIQYF. CDR3 coding DNA: TGTGCCAGCAGCTCAAAGCGGGACAGGGGCTATGGCAAAAACATTCAGTACTTC.

This clonotype was detected many times. The V and J genes are TRBV9 and TRBJ2-5; D possibly corresponds to TRBD1 (6 bases). Germline V gene lookup returns CDR1 SGDLS and CDR2 YYNGEE. The CDR3 sequence is 13 residues long. The V and J ends lost 2 bases and 2 bases respectively, with 7 bases between them. The CDR3 loop reads CASSVGQQETQYF. CDR3 sequence (DNA): TGTGCCAGCAGCGTCGGACAGCAAGAGACCCAGTACTTC.

This clonotype was recorded many times. The gene calls are TRBV7-2 and TRBJ1-1, with D tentatively TRBD1 (5 bases). Trimming took off 3 bases at V and 4 bases at J, with 12 bases between the two ends. The CDR3 totals 14 residues. The germline gives CDR1 SGHTA, CDR2 FQGNSA. CDR3 bases: TGTGCCAGCAGCTTCTCGCAGGGAAGCACTGAAGCTTTCTTT. It specifies CASSFSQGSTEAFF.

This clonotype has at least ten counts. V and J are TRBV28 and TRBJ2-1, with D tentatively TRBD2 (7 bases). Germline CDR1 reads MDHEN; CDR2 reads SYDVKM. CDR3 length: 14 amino acids. The V end lost 7 bases, the J end lost 2 bases, and 12 bases lay between the germline ends. The CDR3 DNA is TGTGCCAGCAAGGGCGGGGGCCCCTACAATGAGCAGTTCTTC. Translating gives CASKGGGPYNEQFF.

This clonotype was recorded a few times. This chain links TRBV12-3 or TRBV12-4 with TRBJ2-7; possibly TRBD1 for D (6 bases). V lost 6 bases and J lost 5, with 14 bases in between. There are 13 residues in the CDR3. CDR3 region: CASRPDTGNEQYF. The CDR3 region has the DNA TGTGCCAGCAGGCCCGATACAGGGAACGAGCAGTACTTC.

The rearrangement joins TRBV5-1 to TRBJ2-7; TRBD1 or TRBD2 may be the D gene (7 bases each). The ends were cut back, 0 bases at V and 5 bases at J, with 12 bases in the middle. Germline lookup yields CDR1 SGHRS and CDR2 YFSETQ. This CDR3 spans 14 amino acids. The DNA for the CDR3 is TGCGCCAGCAGCTTGGGACAGGGAGGGAACGAGCAGTACTTC. The encoded protein is CASSLGQGGNEQYF.

The J gene is TRBJ1-3, the V gene TRBV9; possible D gene TRBD1, 6 bases. Per germline, CDR1 SGDLS and CDR2 YYNGEE. The CDR3 runs 15 residues. The V gene lost 2 bases and the J gene lost 8 bases, with 17 bases spanning the gap. The CDR3 coding sequence is TGTGCCAGCAGCGTCGTCCCGGGGGCCTTAGACACCATATATTTT. Its protein is CASSVVPGALDTIYF.

This clonotype occurred a few times. CDR3 sequence (DNA): TGCAGTGCTAGAGATTTTCAGGGCCTCTATGGCTACACCTTC. This sequence encodes CSARDFQGLYGYTF. The V gene is TRBV20-1, the J gene TRBJ1-2; D might be TRBD1 (5 bases). CDR3 length: 14 residues. Germline V CDR1 and CDR2: DFQATT, SNEGSKA (reference sequence). V was pared by 0 bases and J by 4 bases, with 12 bases between.

This chain connects TRBV3-1 to TRBJ2-2; D remains ambiguous. Trimming removed 0 bases from V and 9 bases from J, with 8 bases in between. Germline V lookup: CDR1 LGHDT, CDR2 YNNKEL (reference sequence). The CDR3 has 13 residues. CDR3 bases: TGTGCCAGCAGCCAAGAAGGCCGAAGGGAGCTGTTTTTT. It encodes CASSQEGRRELFF.

The V and J genes are TRBV29-1 and TRBJ2-7; unclear D gene. The CDR3 contains 14 residues. Germline V CDR1 and CDR2: SQVTM, ANQGSEA. Trimming took off 6 bases at V and 7 bases at J, with 22 bases between the two ends. The DNA of the CDR3 is TGCAGCGTGGCTAAGAGATTCTCAGACGGAGAGCAGTACGTC. It yields the protein CSVAKRFSDGEQYV.

The rearrangement links TRBV5-1 to TRBJ2-7; 8 nucleotides line up with TRBD1. The V and J ends lost 0 bases and 5 bases, in that order; junction bases with no gene match: 7. The CDR3 spans 15 residues. Germline V gives CDR1 SGHRS, CDR2 YFSETQ. CDR3 bases: TGCGCCAGCAGCTTGGTGGCCGGACAGGGCCACGAGCAGTACTTC. It translates to CASSLVAGQGHEQYF.

Only one count was recorded for this clonotype. The chain couples TRBV6-1 to TRBJ1-2; 7 bases are shared with TRBD1. The length of the CDR3 is 11 residues. The trim removed 10 bases at V and 4 bases at J, leaving 3 bases unmatched. CDR1 and CDR2 (germline): MNHNS, SASEGT. DNA of the CDR3: TGTGCCACCCGGGACAGCTATGGCTACACCTTC. The encoded protein is CATRDSYGYTF.

This clonotype came up a few times. The V gene is TRBV18, the J gene TRBJ2-1; D unresolved. Between the trimmed V and J ends, which lost 2 bases and 10 bases, there was a span of 9 bases. The V gene's germline CDR1 is KGHSH and CDR2 LQKENI. CDR3 size: 12 residues. CDR3 residues: CASSPSSYEQFF. CDR3 in DNA: TGTGCCAGCTCACCAAGCAGTTACGAGCAGTTCTTC.

The table lists this clonotype with a few counts. The J gene is TRBJ1-1, the V gene TRBV24-1, with D tentatively TRBD1 (6 bases). The CDR3 length is 14 residues. V gave up 4 bases and J gave up 5 bases, with 13 bases separating them. Germline loops: CDR1 KGHDR, CDR2 SFDVKD. In DNA, the CDR3 is TGTGCCACCAGTGACCCTGTGACAGGTACTGAAGCTTTCTTT. It specifies CATSDPVTGTEAFF.

This clonotype has ten or more counts. The V call is TRBV12-3 or TRBV12-4, the J call TRBJ1-2; weak D call: TRBD1 (5 bases). The CDR3 loop spans 13 amino acids. V shed 6 bases and J shed 0 bases, with 8 bases lying between them. As DNA, the CDR3 is TGTGCCAGCAGGGACACCTCTAACTATGGCTACACCTTC. This gives the protein CASRDTSNYGYTF.

This chain links TRBV7-8 with TRBJ1-4; 8 bases align to TRBD1. V dropped 5 bases and J dropped 8; count of bases not matched to a gene: 16. The CDR3 consists of 17 residues. CDR1 is SGHVS and CDR2 is FQNEAQ in the germline V gene. This CDR3 reads CASSRETTGAGEEKLFF. CDR3 sequence (DNA): TGTGCCAGCAGCCGAGAAACGACAGGGGCAGGAGAGGAAAAACTGTTTTTT.

Many counts were recorded for this clonotype. The genes are TRBV3-1 and TRBJ1-6, with D uncertain. Germline assignment: CDR1 LGHDT and CDR2 YNNKEL (reference sequence). The CDR3 length is 14 residues. Trimming left V 3 bases short and J 7 bases short, with 10 bases between. Here the CDR3 DNA reads TGTGCCAGCAGCCACCAGAGTCCAAATTCACCCCTCCACTTT. Protein: CASSHQSPNSPLHF.

The chain combines TRBV12-3 or TRBV12-4 with TRBJ2-3; 10 bases match TRBD2. This CDR3 comprises 16 residues. V lost 6 bases and J lost 3; bases outside the gene matches: 9. The CDR3 coding sequence is TGTGCCAGCAGAACAAAGTGGACTAGCGGAACAGATACGCAGTATTTT. It encodes CASRTKWTSGTDTQYF.

There are a few counts of this clonotype. This chain joins TRBV6-2 or TRBV6-3 and TRBJ2-5, with D unclear. In germline, CDR1 is MNHEY, CDR2 SVGEGT. The ends were cut back, 4 bases at V and 3 bases at J, with 9 bases in the middle. The CDR3 has 13 residues. CDR3 protein: CASSSAAKETQYF. DNA for the CDR3: TGTGCCAGCAGTTCGGCGGCTAAAGAGACCCAGTACTTC.

This sequence joins TRBV19 and TRBJ1-5; TRBD1 agrees at 8 bases. V was clipped by 1 base and J by 5 bases; unmatched bases: 4. The germline gives CDR1 LNHDA, CDR2 SQIVND (reference sequence). The CDR3 is 15 amino acids. In DNA, the CDR3 is TGTGCCAGTAGTATAGCTTGGACAGGGCATCAGCCCCAGCATTTT. This codes for CASSIAWTGHQPQHF.

This clonotype has ten or more counts. The CDR3 nucleotides are TGTGCCAGCAGCGGCGGGGACACAGATACGCAGTATTTT. It codes for CASSGGDTDTQYF. The V and J genes are TRBV6-2 or TRBV6-3 and TRBJ2-3, with D possibly matching TRBD2 (6 bases). Per germline, CDR1 MNHEY and CDR2 SVGEGT. V was shortened by 6 bases and J by 2 bases, with 9 bases between the two germline ends. This CDR3 comprises 13 residues.

This clonotype was seen a handful of times. The chain joins TRBV10-3 to TRBJ2-6; D is possibly TRBD1 (6 bases). Trimming removed 7 bases at V and 1 base at J, with 17 bases between. The CDR3 is 17 amino acids. Germline V gives CDR1 ENHRY, CDR2 SYGVKD. CDR3 nucleotides: TGTGCCATCACCGCGGTCAGGGGAGTTTCTGGGGCCAACGTCCTGACTTTC. Its translation: CAITAVRGVSGANVLTF.

This clonotype appeared many times. This sequence joins TRBV7-2 and TRBJ1-3; 11 nucleotides agree with TRBD1. CDR1 is SGHTA and CDR2 is FQGNSA in the germline V gene. This CDR3 has 17 residues. The V and J ends lost 5 bases and 4 bases, in that order; junction bases with no gene match: 10. This chain's CDR3 is CASSPGQGARGGNTIYF. The CDR3 DNA sequence: TGTGCCAGCAGCCCCGGACAGGGGGCGAGGGGAGGAAACACCATATATTTT.

CDR3 in DNA: TGTGCCAGCAGTCCTAAAGAACCCTCGCCGCACAATGAGCAGTTCTTC. It codes for CASSPKEPSPHNEQFF. The rearrangement links TRBV27 to TRBJ2-1, with unresolved D. The CDR3 loop spans 16 amino acids. The germline gives CDR1 MNHEY, CDR2 SMNVEV (reference sequence). The V end was cut by 5 bases, the J end by 5 bases, with 19 bases between.

A few counts support this clonotype. CDR3 DNA sequence: TGTGCCAGCAGTGATCGGGGGTCCTACGAGCAGTACGTC. The encoded protein is CASSDRGSYEQYV. The V call is TRBV2, the J call TRBJ2-7, with a tentative D call TRBD2 (6 bases). Trimming cost V 3 bases and J 1 base, with 7 bases left between them. Germline V lookup: CDR1 SNHLY, CDR2 FYNNEI. This CDR3 comprises 13 residues.

The V and J genes are TRBV25-1 and TRBJ1-1; 8 nucleotides match TRBD1. CDR1 MGHDK and CDR2 SYGVNS come from the germline V gene. This CDR3 comprises 13 residues. J was trimmed by 10 bases and V by 5 bases; bases with no gene match: 9. CDR3 loop: CASSPNRGAGAFF. CDR3 nucleotide sequence: TGTGCCAGCAGTCCAAACAGGGGGGCTGGAGCTTTCTTT. Full variable domain (remainder filled in from reference TRBV25-1 and TRBJ1-1): EADIYQTPRYLVIGTGKKITLECSQTMGHDKMYWYQQDPGMELHLIHYSYGVNSTEKGDLSSESTVSRIRTEHFPLTLESARPSHTSQYLCASSPNRGAGAFFGQGTRLTVV.

In this sample, this clonotype turned up a few times. The rearrangement joins TRBV7-2 to TRBJ1-1; no clear D. Trimming left V 3 bases short and J 4 bases short, with 12 bases between. Germline lookup yields CDR1 SGHTA and CDR2 FQGNSA. This CDR3 is 14 amino acids long. This chain's CDR3 is CASSLGYTSTEAFF. In nucleotides, the CDR3 is TGTGCCAGCAGCTTGGGGTACACCAGCACTGAAGCTTTCTTT.